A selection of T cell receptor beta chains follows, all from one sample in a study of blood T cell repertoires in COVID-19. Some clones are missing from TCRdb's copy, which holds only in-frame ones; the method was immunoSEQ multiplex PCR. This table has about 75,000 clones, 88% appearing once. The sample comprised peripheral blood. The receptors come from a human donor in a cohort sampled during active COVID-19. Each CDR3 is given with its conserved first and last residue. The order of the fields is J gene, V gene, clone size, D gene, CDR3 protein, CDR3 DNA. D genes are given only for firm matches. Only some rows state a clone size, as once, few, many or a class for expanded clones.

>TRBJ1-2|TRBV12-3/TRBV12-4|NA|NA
CASRHFRGYGYTF
TGTGCCAGCAGACACTTCCGCGGGTATGGCTACACCTTC
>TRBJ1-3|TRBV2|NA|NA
CASRPEGSSAGNTIYF
TGTGCCAGCAGGCCCGAAGGGTCTAGCGCTGGAAACACCATATATTTT
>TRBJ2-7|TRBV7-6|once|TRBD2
CASSLVGASGTYEQYF
TGTGCCAGCAGCTTAGTAGGTGCTAGCGGAACCTACGAGCAGTACTTC
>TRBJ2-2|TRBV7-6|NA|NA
CASSRHLLTGELFF
TGTGCCAGCAGCCGACACTTACTCACCGGGGAGCTGTTTTTT
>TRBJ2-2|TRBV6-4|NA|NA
CASGADPNTGELFF
TGTGCCAGCGGGGCAGACCCGAACACCGGGGAGCTGTTTTTT
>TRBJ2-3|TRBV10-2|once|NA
CASSESTGTDTQYF
TGCGCCAGCAGTGAGTCCACAGGGACAGATACGCAGTATTTT
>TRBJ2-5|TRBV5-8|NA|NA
CASSLEGGRLGVETQYF
TGTGCCAGCAGCTTGGAGGGCGGGCGTCTCGGGGTAGAGACCCAGTACTTC
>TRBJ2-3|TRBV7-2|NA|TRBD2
CASSSGLAGRTDTQYF
TGTGCCAGCAGCTCGGGACTAGCGGGCCGCACAGATACGCAGTATTTT
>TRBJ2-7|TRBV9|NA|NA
CASSGSTGVTYEQYF
TGTGCCAGCAGCGGGAGTACCGGTGTAACCTACGAGCAGTACTTC
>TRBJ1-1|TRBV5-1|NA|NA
CASTGPGVNTEAFF
TGCGCCAGCACGGGGCCAGGGGTGAACACTGAAGCTTTCTTT
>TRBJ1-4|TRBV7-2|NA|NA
CASSPSPTNEKLFF
TGTGCCAGCAGCCCGAGTCCAACTAATGAAAAACTGTTTTTT
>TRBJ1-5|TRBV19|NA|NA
CASSRDTRVNQPQHF
TGTGCCAGTAGTCGGGACACCCGGGTCAATCAGCCCCAGCATTTT
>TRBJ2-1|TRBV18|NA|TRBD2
CASSLGLAGASSYNEQFF
TGTGCCAGCTCACTGGGACTAGCGGGGGCTAGCTCCTACAATGAGCAGTTCTTC
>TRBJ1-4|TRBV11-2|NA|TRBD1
CASSVTGGSNEKLFF
TGTGCCAGCAGCGTGACAGGGGGGAGTAATGAAAAACTGTTTTTT
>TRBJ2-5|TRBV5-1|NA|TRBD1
CAGARTGEETQYF
TGCGCAGGGGCCCGGACAGGGGAAGAGACCCAGTACTTC
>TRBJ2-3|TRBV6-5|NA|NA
CASSSPDTQYF
TGTGCCAGCAGTTCTCCGGATACGCAGTATTTT
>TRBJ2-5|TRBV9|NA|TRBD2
CASSVTSGSGQETQYF
TGTGCCAGCAGCGTGACTAGCGGGAGTGGCCAAGAGACCCAGTACTTC
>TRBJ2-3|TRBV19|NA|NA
CATRGRGSTDTQYF
TGTGCCACCCGGGGCCGGGGGAGTACAGATACGCAGTATTTT
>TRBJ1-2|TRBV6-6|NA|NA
CASSPREAEFDGYTF
TGTGCCAGCAGTCCCCGGGAGGCAGAATTCGATGGCTACACCTTC
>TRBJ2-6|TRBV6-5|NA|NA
CASILQGSGANVLTF
TGTGCCAGCATTCTACAGGGCTCTGGGGCCAACGTCCTGACTTTC
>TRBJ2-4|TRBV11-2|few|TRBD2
CASSLRVTSGVKNIQYF
TGTGCCAGCAGCTTACGCGTGACTAGCGGGGTCAAAAACATTCAGTACTTC
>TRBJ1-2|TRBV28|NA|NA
CASSFGYGYTF
TGTGCCAGCAGTTTCGGCTATGGCTACACCTTC
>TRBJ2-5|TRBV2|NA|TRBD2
CASSVGVSGGETQYF
TGTGCCAGCAGTGTCGGGGTTAGCGGGGGCGAGACCCAGTACTTC
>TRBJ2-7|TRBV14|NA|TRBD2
CASSPPAQTGLATYEQYF
TGTGCCAGCAGCCCACCCGCACAAACGGGACTAGCAACCTACGAGCAGTACTTC
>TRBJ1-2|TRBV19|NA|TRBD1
CASSRDSNYGYTF
TGTGCCAGCAGCCGGGACAGTAACTATGGCTACACCTTC
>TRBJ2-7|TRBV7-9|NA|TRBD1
CASTLGDSRNEQYF
TGTGCCAGCACTCTGGGGGACAGTAGGAACGAGCAGTACTTC
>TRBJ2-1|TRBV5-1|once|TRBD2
CATTSGSPGSYNEQFF
TGCGCCACCACTAGCGGGAGTCCCGGCTCCTACAATGAGCAGTTCTTC
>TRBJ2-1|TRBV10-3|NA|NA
CAISESSPSSYNEQFF
TGTGCCATCAGTGAGTCGAGCCCGAGCTCCTACAATGAGCAGTTCTTC
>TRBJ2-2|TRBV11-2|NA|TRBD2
CASSPHVGGANTGELFF
TGTGCCAGCAGCCCACACGTGGGAGGGGCGAACACCGGGGAGCTGTTTTTT
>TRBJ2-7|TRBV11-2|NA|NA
CASSSARSSYEQYF
TGTGCCAGCAGCTCCGCTAGGAGCTCCTACGAGCAGTACTTC
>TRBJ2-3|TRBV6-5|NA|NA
CASSYSPGDTDTQYF
TGTGCCAGCAGTTACTCCCCAGGGGACACAGATACGCAGTATTTT
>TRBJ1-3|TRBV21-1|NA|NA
CASSKGQDSGNTIYF
TGTGCCAGCAGCAAAGGACAGGACTCTGGAAACACCATATATTTT
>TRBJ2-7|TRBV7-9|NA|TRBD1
CASSSRDRGREQYF
TGTGCCAGCAGCTCCCGGGACAGGGGGCGCGAGCAGTACTTC
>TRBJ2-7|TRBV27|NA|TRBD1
CASSLSQGGSYEQYF
TGTGCCAGCAGTTTATCACAGGGGGGCTCCTACGAGCAGTACTTC
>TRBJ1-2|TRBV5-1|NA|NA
CASSSRGRGVNYGYTF
TGCGCCAGCAGCTCGCGGGGGCGAGGGGTTAACTATGGCTACACCTTC
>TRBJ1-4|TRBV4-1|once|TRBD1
CASSLQGTNEKLFF
TGCGCCAGCAGCCTACAGGGGACTAATGAAAAACTGTTTTTT
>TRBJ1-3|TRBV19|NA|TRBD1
CASSPGQGRRNTIYF
TGTGCCAGTAGTCCGGGACAGGGCCGGAGAAACACCATATATTTT
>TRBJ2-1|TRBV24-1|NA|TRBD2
CATSGGGRSEQFF
TGTGCCACCAGTGGCGGGGGGCGGAGTGAGCAGTTCTTC
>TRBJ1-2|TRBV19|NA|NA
CASRRVGDYGYTF
TGTGCCAGTAGGCGCGTGGGCGACTATGGCTACACCTTC
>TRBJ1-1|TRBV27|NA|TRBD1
CASSVQGVGTEAFF
TGTGCCAGCAGTGTACAGGGGGTGGGCACTGAAGCTTTCTTT
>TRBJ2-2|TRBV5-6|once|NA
CASSHRDIDSGLFF
TGTGCCAGCAGCCACCGGGACATTGACTCGGGGCTGTTTTTT
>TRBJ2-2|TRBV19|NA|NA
CASSPLGGPPGELFF
TGTGCCAGTAGCCCTTTAGGGGGTCCACCCGGGGAGCTGTTTTTT
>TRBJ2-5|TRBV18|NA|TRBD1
CASSPAGTGQETQYF
TGTGCCAGCTCACCAGCGGGGACAGGGCAAGAGACCCAGTACTTC
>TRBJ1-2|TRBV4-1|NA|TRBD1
CASSQATQGANYGYTF
TGCGCCAGCAGCCAAGCGACGCAGGGGGCTAACTATGGCTACACCTTC
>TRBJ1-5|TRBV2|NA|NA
CATSGQWNQPQHF
TGTGCCACCTCAGGACAGTGGAATCAGCCCCAGCATTTT
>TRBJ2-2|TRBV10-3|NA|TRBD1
CAISESPGQGNRGAVF
TGTGCCATCAGTGAGTCCCCGGGACAGGGGAACCGGGGAGCTGTTTTT
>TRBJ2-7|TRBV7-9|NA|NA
CASSQVPGTSYEQYF
TGTGCCAGCAGCCAAGTCCCGGGGACTTCCTACGAGCAGTACTTC
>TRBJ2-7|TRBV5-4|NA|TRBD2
CASSDKRGTYEQYF
TGTGCCAGCAGCGATAAGCGGGGCACCTACGAGCAGTACTTC
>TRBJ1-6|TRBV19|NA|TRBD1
CASSNDRAKAPLHF
TGTGCCAGTAGTAACGACAGGGCGAAAGCACCCCTCCACTTT
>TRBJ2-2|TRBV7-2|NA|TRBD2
CASRPGTSDTGELFF
TGTGCCAGCAGACCCGGGACTAGCGACACCGGGGAGCTGTTTTTT
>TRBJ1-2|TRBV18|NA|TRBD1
CASSPRQGRFGYTF
TGTGCCAGCTCACCACGACAGGGGAGGTTTGGCTACACCTTC
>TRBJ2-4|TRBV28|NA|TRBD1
CASRFSPRDREGAKNIQYF
TGTGCCAGCCGTTTTAGTCCCCGGGACAGGGAGGGAGCCAAAAACATTCAGTACTTC
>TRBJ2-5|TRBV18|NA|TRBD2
CASSPLRGDQETQYF
TGTGCCAGCTCACCATTGCGGGGGGACCAAGAGACCCAGTACTTC
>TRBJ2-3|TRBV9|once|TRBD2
CASSVVAGGPDTQYF
TGTGCCAGCAGCGTAGTTGCGGGGGGGCCAGATACGCAGTATTTT
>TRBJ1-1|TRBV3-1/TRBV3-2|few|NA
CASSQGPTVNTEAFF
TGTGCCAGCAGCCAGGGTCCGACAGTGAACACTGAAGCTTTCTTT
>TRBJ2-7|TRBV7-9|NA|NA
CASSLGGARYEQYF
TGTGCCAGCAGCTTAGGCGGGGCCCGCTACGAGCAGTACTTC
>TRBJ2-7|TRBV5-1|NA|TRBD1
CASSFLQGANFREQYF
TGCGCCAGCAGCTTCCTACAGGGGGCCAACTTCCGCGAGCAGTACTTC